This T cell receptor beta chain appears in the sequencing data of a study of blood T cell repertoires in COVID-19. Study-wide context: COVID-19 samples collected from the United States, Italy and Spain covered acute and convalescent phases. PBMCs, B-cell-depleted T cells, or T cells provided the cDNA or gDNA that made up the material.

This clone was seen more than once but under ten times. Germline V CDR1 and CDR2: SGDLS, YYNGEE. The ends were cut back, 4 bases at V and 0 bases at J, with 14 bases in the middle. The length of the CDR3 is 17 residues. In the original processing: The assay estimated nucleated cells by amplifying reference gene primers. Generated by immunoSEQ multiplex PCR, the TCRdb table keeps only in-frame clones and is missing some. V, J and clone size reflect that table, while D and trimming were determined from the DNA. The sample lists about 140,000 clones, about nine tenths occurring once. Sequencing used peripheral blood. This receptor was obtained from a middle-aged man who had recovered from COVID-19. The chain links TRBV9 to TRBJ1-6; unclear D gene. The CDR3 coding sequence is TGTGCCAGCAGCTCGACACGAAGCGGCTCCTATAATTCACCCCTCCACTTT. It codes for CASSSTRSGSYNSPLHF.